The next 13 T cell receptor beta chains were all read from a single sample in a study of T cells in narcolepsy. Generated by immunoSEQ multiplex PCR, the TCRdb table keeps only in-frame clones and is missing some. The table shows 3,000 or so clones, with approximately 59% occurring only once. The specimen sequenced was CD45RA- memory CD8+ T cells from PBMCs. These receptor sequences come from a human donor with narcolepsy.

This chain joins TRBV9 and TRBJ1-1; 8 bases agree with TRBD1. Looked up from germline, CDR1 is SGDLS and CDR2 is YYNGEE. J lost 3 bases, V lost 2 bases, and 6 bases had no gene match. This CDR3 has 15 amino acids. CDR3 nucleotide sequence: TGTGCCAGCAGCGTGAGGGGACAGGTTGACACTGAAGCTTTCTTT. Residues: CASSVRGQVDTEAFF.

The gene calls are TRBV29-1 and TRBJ2-1; D is perhaps TRBD1 (6 bases). This CDR3 contains 16 residues. Per the germline V gene, CDR1 is SQVTM and CDR2 is ANQGSEA. V dropped 6 bases and J dropped 5 bases, with 23 bases sitting between them. For the CDR3, the DNA is TGCAGCGTGCCCCCGATATACTCAGGACAGCACAATGAGCAGTTCTTC. As protein: CSVPPIYSGQHNEQFF.

This clone was seen once. The chain combines TRBV25-1 with TRBJ2-2, with D perhaps matching TRBD2 (6 bases). CDR1 MGHDK and CDR2 SYGVNS come from the germline V gene. This CDR3 region has 13 residues. Trimming shortened V by 10 bases and J by 2 bases, and 11 bases separated the two germline ends. The CDR3 reads CAIVEGNTGELFF. The CDR3 DNA sequence: TGTGCCATCGTGGAGGGAAACACCGGGGAGCTGTTTTTT.

Details on this clone: At one end, the junction sequence differs from germline, possibly due to a read error. The chain links TRBV2 to TRBJ1-1; D is uncertain. Germline CDR1 SNHLY, CDR2 FYNNEI. The CDR3 runs 14 residues. The CDR3 loop reads CASRTEPLNTEASF. The DNA of the CDR3 is TGTGCCAGCCGGACCGAACCCCTCAACACTGAAGCTTCCTTT.

V and J are TRBV27 and TRBJ1-6, with 9 bases identical to TRBD1. Trimming cost V 5 bases and J 8 bases; bases outside gene matches: 4. The CDR3 runs 14 residues. Germline V gives CDR1 MNHEY, CDR2 SMNVEV (reference sequence). CDR3 loop: CASSRDRDDSPLHF. As DNA, the CDR3 is TGTGCCAGCAGTCGGGACAGGGACGATTCACCCCTCCACTTT.

The chain couples TRBV7-3 to TRBJ1-1, with TRBD1 as a possible D gene (6 bases). The CDR3 spans 13 residues. The ends were cut back, 5 bases at V and 7 bases at J, with 14 bases in the middle. Germline V gives CDR1 SGHTA, CDR2 FQGTGA. DNA for the CDR3: TGTGCCAGCAGCCCCGCCGGGACATTTGAAGCTTTCTTT. This codes for CASSPAGTFEAFF.

The V gene is TRBV15, the J gene TRBJ2-3; D gene uncertain. CDR3 length: 14 amino acids. CDR1 is LNHNV, CDR2 YYDKDF, per germline (reference sequence). The ends were cut back, 5 bases at V and 1 base at J, with 10 bases in the middle. The CDR3 DNA follows: TGTGCCACCAGCCTTCGATCCGGCACAGATACGCAGTATTTT. Translated, it gives CATSLRSGTDTQYF.

As concerns this clone: Given a far larger clone just one base away, this is likely a sequencing read error. The rearrangement links TRBV4-3 to TRBJ1-1; weak D call: TRBD1 (6 bases). This CDR3 is 14 amino acids long. The germline V gene has CDR1 LGHNA and CDR2 YSLEER. Trimming shortened V by 5 bases and J by 1 base, and 11 bases separated the two germline ends. CDR3 coding DNA: TGCGCCAGCAGCTTAGCGGGGGCGAACACTGAAGCTTTCTTT. Its protein is CASSLAGANTEAFF.

This chain joins TRBV9 and TRBJ2-3; 8 bases align to TRBD2. J gave up 6 bases and V 0 bases, and 3 bases lay outside the gene matches. The CDR3 is 14 amino acids. Germline V CDR1 and CDR2: SGDLS, YYNGEE. The CDR3 sequence is CASSVGSGGDTQYF. The CDR3 DNA sequence: TGTGCCAGCAGCGTAGGGTCGGGGGGGGATACGCAGTATTTT.

This clone was observed a few times. The chain links TRBV19 to TRBJ2-7; no reliable D call. The V and J ends lost 6 bases and 0 bases respectively, with 12 bases between them. Germline V gene lookup returns CDR1 LNHDA and CDR2 SQIVND (reference sequence). The CDR3 length is 14 residues. The CDR3 is CASSPSRGSYEQYF. CDR3 in DNA: TGTGCCAGTAGCCCGTCGAGAGGCTCCTACGAGCAGTACTTC.

The chain is built from TRBV9 and TRBJ1-3; possible D gene TRBD1, 5 bases. The ends were cut back, 4 bases at V and 4 bases at J, with 27 bases in the middle. The CDR3 has 19 amino acids. Germline-derived CDR1 and CDR2 are SGDLS and YYNGEE. The CDR3 is CASSNPRGETGAKGNTIYF. The CDR3 nucleotides read TGTGCCAGCAGCAACCCGAGGGGAGAGACCGGGGCGAAAGGAAACACCATATATTTT.

The CDR3 DNA sequence: TGTGCCAGCAGTTTACTTAGCCCCAATCAGCCCCAGCATTTT. This translates into CASSLLSPNQPQHF. The gene calls are TRBV27 and TRBJ1-5, with no clear D. Germline V gene lookup returns CDR1 MNHEY and CDR2 SMNVEV (reference sequence). V gave up 2 bases and J gave up 3 bases, with 8 bases separating them. The CDR3 runs 14 residues.

This clone was counted only a few times. J is TRBJ2-2 and V is TRBV13; 12 bases fit TRBD2. Germline V gene lookup returns CDR1 PRHDT and CDR2 FYEKMQ (reference sequence). The CDR3 runs 18 residues. V was pared by 5 bases and J by 6 bases, with 13 bases of the junction left unmatched. CDR3: CASSAREPTSGGPGELFF. The CDR3 bases are TGTGCCAGCAGCGCACGAGAGCCGACTAGCGGGGGACCCGGGGAGCTGTTTTTT.